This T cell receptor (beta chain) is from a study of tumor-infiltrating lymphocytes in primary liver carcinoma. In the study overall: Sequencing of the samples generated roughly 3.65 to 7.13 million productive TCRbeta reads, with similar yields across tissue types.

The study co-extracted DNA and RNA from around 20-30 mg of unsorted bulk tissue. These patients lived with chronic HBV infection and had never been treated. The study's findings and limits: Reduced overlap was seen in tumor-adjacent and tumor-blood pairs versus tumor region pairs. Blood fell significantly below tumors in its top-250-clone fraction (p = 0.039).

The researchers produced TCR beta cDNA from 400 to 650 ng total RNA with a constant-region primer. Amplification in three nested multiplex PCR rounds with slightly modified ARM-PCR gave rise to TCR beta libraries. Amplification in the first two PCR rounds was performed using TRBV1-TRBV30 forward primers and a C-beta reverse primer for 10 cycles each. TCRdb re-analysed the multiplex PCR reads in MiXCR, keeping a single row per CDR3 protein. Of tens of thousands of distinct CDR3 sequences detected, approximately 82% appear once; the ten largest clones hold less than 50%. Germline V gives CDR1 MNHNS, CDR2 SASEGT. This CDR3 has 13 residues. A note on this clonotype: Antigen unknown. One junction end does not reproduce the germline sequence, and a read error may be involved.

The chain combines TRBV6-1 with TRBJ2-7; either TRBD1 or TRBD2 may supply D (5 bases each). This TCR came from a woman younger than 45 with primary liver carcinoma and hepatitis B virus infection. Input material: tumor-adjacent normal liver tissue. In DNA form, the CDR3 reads TGTGCCAGCAGCAGGGACGGGGTCTACGAGCAGCACTTC. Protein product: CASSRDGVYEQHF.